This T cell receptor beta chain was sequenced for a study of blood T cell repertoires in COVID-19 (TCRdb year 2020). Study-level background: The collaborator samples originated in the United States, Italy and Spain and spanned the acute and convalescent phases of COVID-19. The material from the prospective study consisted of cDNA or gDNA derived from T cells, B-cell-depleted T cells, or PBMCs. The dataset comprised deeply sampled blood TCRbeta repertoires from subjects exposed to, actively infected with, or recovered from COVID-19. The repertoires were released in a freely available public database intended as a resource for research on the immune response to SARS-CoV-2. Samples came from the ongoing ImmuneRACE study (first 160 participants) plus 1,254 subjects from 6 global collaborators. The sample metadata nearly always contained a de-identified subject ID, COVID-19 status, age in years and sex. HLA class I and class II types, where available, came from metadata supplied by the sample provider rather than from assay-based typing. On the study overall, not on this receptor specifically: The amount of clinical and demographic metadata varied by source and participant and was provided uncurated.

One collaborating source in Seattle enrolled patients while the patients were actively infected and followed the patients over time throughout the course of disease. The collaborating institutions used their own protocols to collect whole blood in K2EDTA tubes. For TCRbeta analysis, collaborators shipped samples in one of three forms: frozen whole blood, isolated PBMCs, or DNA extracted from either of those sample types. A single count supports this clone. Its antigen is unknown. Base qualities are missing; no much larger clone stands one base away. The immunoSEQ Assay, a bias-controlled multiplex PCR, was used to amplify TCRbeta CDR3 regions from genomic DNA. Under the source paper's analysis protocol: Nucleated cell counts per sample were estimated from amplification of reference gene primers within the assay. Sequence reads were collapsed and filtered to measure the absolute abundance of every unique TCRbeta CDR3 rearrangement. For each sample, productive Simpson clonality was calculated as the square root of Simpson's diversity index across productive rearrangements. TCRdb took this table from immuneACCESS and kept in-frame rearrangements with V and J called. Such tables lack part of the clones; where checked against another copy, unresolved V genes explain under half of the gap, and the rest is unexplained. That table furnishes V, J and clone size, whereas the DNA furnished D and trimming. The sample table shows 200,000 to 250,000 clones, and about 83% are seen once. The ten largest clones take up 1.3% of the sample.

CDR1 and CDR2 (SGHDN, FVKESK) derive from the germline V gene. The CDR3 runs 12 amino acids, cysteine and phenylalanine included. Only the CDR3 region is kept as DNA, spanning 36 bases read in frame from base 1. Deletion took 5 bases off V and 5 bases off J, with a span of 9 bases between the germline ends. The receptor was isolated from a young woman with COVID-19, enrolled during active disease. The sample comprised peripheral blood. This receptor chain uses TRBV14 and TRBJ1-2; no D segment can be confidently identified. The base sequence is TGTGCCAGCAGCGCGACGGGTTATGGCTACACCTTC. This codes for CASSATGYGYTF.